The 30 T cell receptor beta chains below all came from one sample that was sequenced in a study of Ad26.COV2.S vaccination and SARS-CoV-2 variants. The method was immunoSEQ multiplex PCR; TCRdb's version includes in-frame clones alone and lacks a portion of them. The sample gives around 350,000 clones, about 91% of which show up once; under 5% is in the top ten. The sample was peripheral blood, taken after recovery from COVID-19. These receptors all come from a human donor who had recovered from COVID-19.

The chain links TRBV4-3 to TRBJ1-3; no clear D. The CDR3 has 15 amino acids. Germline values: CDR1 LGHNA, CDR2 YSLEER. The ends were cut back, 1 base at V and 4 bases at J, with 11 bases in the middle. The CDR3 protein is CASSQGEGYGNTIYF. CDR3 DNA sequence: TGCGCCAGCAGCCAAGGAGAAGGGTACGGAAACACCATATATTTT.

CDR3 DNA: TGTGCCAGCAGCTACAGGGAGGGCAGCAATCAGCCCCAGCATTTT. Translated: CASSYREGSNQPQHF. This chain links TRBV7-8 with TRBJ1-5, with D perhaps TRBD1 (6 bases). CDR3 length equals 15 residues. The ends were cut back, 4 bases at V and 1 base at J, with 11 bases in the middle. Per the germline V gene, CDR1 is SGHVS and CDR2 is FQNEAQ.

The V gene is TRBV3-1 (or the pseudogene TRBV3-2), the J gene TRBJ1-2; D perhaps matches TRBD1 (6 bases). Germline V gene lookup returns CDR1 LGHDT and CDR2 YNNKEL (reference sequence). The CDR3 is 13 residues long. Trimming pared 0 bases from V and 7 bases from J, leaving 9 bases between. The CDR3 sequence: CASSQDEGGGYTF. CDR3 in DNA: TGTGCCAGCAGCCAAGACGAAGGGGGTGGCTACACCTTC.

In its sample, this clone was seen once. The chain carries TRBV6-1 and TRBJ2-3; TRBD2 agrees at 7 bases. The CDR3 runs to 18 residues. From germline, CDR1 is MNHNS and CDR2 SASEGT. After removal of 1 base from V and 2 bases from J, the junction contained 12 bases not matched to a gene. The CDR3 sequence is CASSEEGRGLTSTDTQYF. CDR3 in DNA: TGTGCCAGCAGTGAAGAGGGGCGGGGACTAACATCCACAGATACGCAGTATTTT.

The chain has TRBV7-6 and TRBJ2-7; 7 bases are a match to TRBD1. With 5 bases clipped from V and 3 bases from J, the junction kept 4 bases outside the gene matches. Germline loops: CDR1 SGHVS, CDR2 FNYEAQ. CDR3 length: 13 amino acids. CDR3 in DNA: TGTGCCAGCAGCCGGGGACAGCACTACGAGCAGTACTTC. Translation gives CASSRGQHYEQYF.

This chain joins TRBV5-1 and TRBJ2-7, with D possibly being TRBD1 (5 bases). Germline CDR1 reads SGHRS; CDR2 reads YFSETQ. The CDR3 sequence is 14 residues long. The germline V and J ends were trimmed by 0 bases and 3 bases, with 10 bases remaining between them. The CDR3 bases are TGCGCCAGCAGCTTGGGCAGGGCGAGCTACGAGCAGTACTTC. This sequence encodes CASSLGRASYEQYF.

V gene TRBV29-1 combines with J gene TRBJ2-7; a weak D match, TRBD2 (5 bases). The CDR3 totals 11 residues. The germline V gene has CDR1 SQVTM and CDR2 ANQGSEA. Trimming left V 5 bases short and J 2 bases short, with 7 bases between. The CDR3 DNA sequence: TGCAGCGTTAAACTAGCCTACGAGCAGTACTTC. Its protein is CSVKLAYEQYF.

The V and J genes are TRBV19 and TRBJ2-3, with TRBD1 matching 8 bases. V was pared by 6 bases and J by 2 bases, with 7 bases of the junction left unmatched. This CDR3 is built from 15 residues. CDR1 LNHDA and CDR2 SQIVND come from the germline V gene (reference sequence). The CDR3, as DNA: TGTGCCAGTAGCTTGGACAGGGAAACCACAGATACGCAGTATTTT. Protein product: CASSLDRETTDTQYF.

The chain combines TRBV6-5 with TRBJ1-2; TRBD1 agrees at 8 bases. CDR1 is MNHEY, CDR2 SVGAGI, per germline. The CDR3 spans 15 residues. After removal of 6 bases from V and 2 bases from J, the junction contained 8 bases not matched to a gene. The DNA of the CDR3 is TGTGCCAGCAGGGAGGGGGACAGGAGGAACTATGGCTACACCTTC. Its protein is CASREGDRRNYGYTF.

This clone was recorded a few times. This sequence joins TRBV29-1 and TRBJ1-2; TRBD1 might be the D (5 bases). The V gene's germline CDR1 is SQVTM and CDR2 ANQGSEA. With 6 bases removed from V and 0 bases from J, the gap between germline ends came to 23 bases. This CDR3 is 17 amino acids long. The CDR3 bases are TGCAGCGTCGTTGGGGGTATACAGGTTCACTCTAACTATGGCTACACCTTC. It encodes CSVVGGIQVHSNYGYTF.

The sample holds one count of this clone. V and J are TRBV11-3 and TRBJ2-2; D is ambiguous. The CDR3 is made up of 16 amino acids. Germline-derived CDR1 and CDR2 are SGHNT and YENEEA. V was shortened by 3 bases and J by 4 bases, with 15 bases between the two germline ends. CDR3 residues: CASSFSGRSSTGELFF. The CDR3 DNA reads TGTGCCAGCAGCTTTTCGGGTCGCAGCAGCACCGGGGAGCTGTTTTTT.

This chain connects TRBV2 to TRBJ1-2, with D possibly matching TRBD1 (6 bases). Germline CDR1 reads SNHLY; CDR2 reads FYNNEI. CDR3 size: 14 residues. V lost 2 bases to trimming and J lost 3 bases, with 10 bases between them. The CDR3, as DNA: TGTGCCAGCAGTGAATTTGAGGGGGACTATGGCTACACCTTC. It encodes CASSEFEGDYGYTF. The full variable domain, completed using reference TRBV2 and TRBJ1-2, is EPEVTQTPSHQVTQMGQEVILRCVPISNHLYFYWYRQILGQKVEFLVSFYNNEISEKSEIFDDQFSVERPDGSNFTLKIRSTKLEDSAMYFCASSEFEGDYGYTFGSGTRLTVV.

This sequence joins TRBV5-6 and TRBJ2-1; tentative D call: TRBD2 (6 bases). The V gene's germline CDR1 is SGHDT and CDR2 YYEEEE. V lost 7 bases to trimming and J lost 5 bases, with 13 bases between them. The length of the CDR3 is 13 residues. CDR3 sequence: CASVGSRNNEQFF. CDR3 nucleotide sequence: TGTGCCAGCGTCGGGAGCAGGAACAATGAGCAGTTCTTC.

The chain carries TRBV27 and TRBJ1-6; no firm D call. Germline V lookup: CDR1 MNHEY, CDR2 SMNVEV (reference sequence). V was trimmed by 7 bases and J by 12 bases, leaving 22 bases between them. The CDR3 has 15 residues. The DNA of the CDR3 is TGTGCCAGCACCTTATACCCCGGAACGATGCAACCCCTCCACTTT. Protein: CASTLYPGTMQPLHF.

The chain combines TRBV11-3 with TRBJ2-7, with unresolved D. V was shortened by 4 bases and J by 4 bases, with 11 bases between the two germline ends. The length of the CDR3 is 13 residues. Germline assignment: CDR1 SGHNT and CDR2 YENEEA. The CDR3 DNA sequence: TGTGCCAGCAGCTCCCCGGACGGTTACGAGCAGTACTTC. Residues: CASSSPDGYEQYF.

V is TRBV6-5 and J is TRBJ1-5; tentative D call: TRBD1 (5 bases). The V gene lost 0 bases and the J gene lost 5 bases, with 8 bases spanning the gap. The CDR3 has 14 residues. Germline CDR1 MNHEY, CDR2 SVGAGI. CDR3 residues: CASSYSAGDQPQHF. The DNA of the CDR3 is TGTGCCAGCAGTTACTCGGCGGGGGATCAGCCCCAGCATTTT.

The gene calls are TRBV5-6 and TRBJ1-6; no clear D gene. The V gene lost 4 bases and the J gene lost 9 bases, with 14 bases spanning the gap. CDR1 and CDR2 (germline): SGHDT, YYEEEE. CDR3 length: 14 amino acids. CDR3 DNA: TGTGCCAGCAGCCCCTTGACGGGGATTTCACCCCTCCACTTT. Protein: CASSPLTGISPLHF.

The rearrangement uses TRBV27 and TRBJ1-6; D uncertain. V lost 5 bases and J 3 bases, leaving 8 bases between the germline ends. Per germline, CDR1 MNHEY and CDR2 SMNVEV (reference sequence). CDR3 length equals 14 residues. CDR3 coding DNA: TGTGCCAGCAGTCTGCAGCACTATAATTCACCCCTCCACTTT. Translated, it gives CASSLQHYNSPLHF.

The chain employs TRBV4-2 and TRBJ2-5; 16 bases agree with TRBD2. V shed 3 bases, J shed 5 bases, and the junction held 6 bases outside the gene matches. This CDR3 is built from 17 residues. Per the germline V gene, CDR1 is LGHNA and CDR2 is YNFKEQ. This chain's CDR3 is CASSQGTSGGVRETQYF. DNA of the CDR3: TGTGCCAGCAGCCAGGGGACTAGCGGGGGGGTGAGGGAGACCCAGTACTTC.

The J gene is TRBJ2-3, the V gene TRBV12-3 or TRBV12-4; unclear D gene. This CDR3 has 11 residues. Trimming stripped 1 base from V and 7 bases from J, with 3 bases between. CDR3 sequence: CASSLVNTQYF. The CDR3 region has the DNA TGTGCCAGCAGTTTAGTGAATACGCAGTATTTT.

In its sample, this clone was seen a few times. The gene calls are TRBV9 and TRBJ1-6; a possible D gene is TRBD1 (6 bases). Germline values: CDR1 SGDLS, CDR2 YYNGEE. Between the trimmed V and J ends, which lost 1 base and 6 bases, there was a span of 17 bases. CDR3 length: 17 residues. The CDR3 DNA is TGTGCCAGCAGCGTATCCGATGGACAGATCCTTAATTCACCCCTCCACTTT. This encodes CASSVSDGQILNSPLHF.

In its sample, this clone was seen a few times. The rearrangement links TRBV9 to TRBJ1-3; maybe TRBD1 (6 bases). This CDR3 contains 15 residues. Trimming took off 3 bases at V and 2 bases at J, with 12 bases between the two ends. CDR1 is SGDLS and CDR2 is YYNGEE in the germline V gene. The CDR3 loop reads CASSETGTPGNTIYF. The CDR3 coding sequence is TGTGCCAGCAGCGAGACAGGTACCCCTGGAAACACCATATATTTT.

The chain joins TRBV6-1 to TRBJ1-1, with TRBD1 identical over 9 bases. With V trimmed by 6 bases and J by 4 bases, 6 bases remained unmatched. The CDR3 covers 14 residues. Germline CDR1 MNHNS, CDR2 SASEGT. The CDR3 loop reads CASRRQGDATEAFF. CDR3 nucleotides: TGTGCCAGCAGAAGACAGGGGGACGCCACTGAAGCTTTCTTT.

The V gene is TRBV5-5, the J gene TRBJ1-2; the D gene is possibly TRBD1 (6 bases). V was clipped by 0 bases and J by 2 bases, with 14 bases between them. There are 16 residues in the CDR3. Germline V gene lookup returns CDR1 SGHKS and CDR2 YYEKEE (reference sequence). The CDR3 sequence is CASSLGVDRPNYGYTF. In DNA form, the CDR3 reads TGTGCCAGCAGCTTGGGGGTAGACAGGCCGAACTATGGCTACACCTTC.

This CDR3 reads CASSLVKGTVNTEAFF. CDR3 DNA sequence: TGTGCCAGCAGCTTGGTCAAAGGGACGGTGAACACTGAAGCTTTCTTT. The chain recombines TRBV5-4 with TRBJ1-1, with D tentatively TRBD1 (5 bases). Germline V lookup: CDR1 SGHNT, CDR2 YYREEE (reference sequence). Trimming removed 0 bases at V and 0 bases at J, with 12 bases between. CDR3 length equals 16 residues. The whole variable domain, remainder taken from reference TRBV5-4 and TRBJ1-1, is ETGVTQSPTHLIKTRGQQVTLRCSSQSGHNTVSWYQQALGQGPQFIFQYYREEENGRGNFPPRFSGLQFPNYSSELNVNALELDDSALYLCASSLVKGTVNTEAFFGQGTRLTVV.

V gene TRBV4-1 combines with J gene TRBJ2-3; unclear D gene. This CDR3 spans 16 amino acids. With 3 bases removed from V and 0 bases from J, the gap between germline ends came to 13 bases. CDR1 is MGHRA, CDR2 YSYEKL, per germline. The CDR3 coding sequence is TGCGCCAGCAGCCATGACGGAGACTCTAGCACAGATACGCAGTATTTT. Its protein is CASSHDGDSSTDTQYF.

Comments on this clone: The likely explanation is a read error, given a far larger clone one base away. V and J are TRBV7-8 and TRBJ1-1; D gene uncertain. This CDR3 region has 12 residues. The germline gives CDR1 SGHVS, CDR2 FQNEAQ. Trimming removed 5 bases at V and 1 base at J, with 5 bases between. This CDR3 is CASSPRNTEAFF. As DNA, the CDR3 is TGTGCCAGCAGCCCCCGGAACACTGAAGCTTTCTTT. Full variable domain (rest looked up from reference TRBV7-8 and TRBJ1-1): GAGVSQSPRYKVAKRGQDVALRCDPISGHVSLFWYQQALGQGPEFLTYFQNEAQLDKSGLPSDRFFAERPEGSVSTLKIQRTQQEDSAVYLCASSPRNTEAFFGQGTRLTVV.

The rearrangement uses TRBV4-3 and TRBJ1-4; perhaps TRBD1 as D (5 bases). The CDR3 consists of 15 residues. V was shortened by 4 bases and J by 3 bases, with 12 bases between the two germline ends. The germline CDR1 and CDR2 sequences are LGHNA and YSLEER. The CDR3 sequence is CASSRDSSSNEKLFF. The CDR3 coding sequence is TGCGCCAGCAGCCGTGACAGCTCTTCTAATGAAAAACTGTTTTTT.

The V call is TRBV10-2, the J call TRBJ2-5, with 7 bases identical to TRBD2. The CDR3 runs to 15 residues. J lost 2 bases, V lost 6 bases, and 9 bases had no gene match. Germline V gene lookup returns CDR1 WSHSY and CDR2 SAAADI. The DNA of the CDR3 is TGCGCCAGCAGCCCGGGGGGTATACGACAAGAGACCCAGTACTTC. Protein product: CASSPGGIRQETQYF.

The chain couples TRBV19 to TRBJ1-5; tentatively, D is TRBD1 (6 bases). The V gene's germline CDR1 is LNHDA and CDR2 SQIVND (reference sequence). Trimming took off 2 bases at V and 3 bases at J, with 14 bases between the two ends. This CDR3 has 16 amino acids. This chain's CDR3 is CASSINSQGFNQPQHF. DNA for the CDR3: TGTGCCAGTAGTATAAACTCACAGGGATTCAATCAGCCCCAGCATTTT.